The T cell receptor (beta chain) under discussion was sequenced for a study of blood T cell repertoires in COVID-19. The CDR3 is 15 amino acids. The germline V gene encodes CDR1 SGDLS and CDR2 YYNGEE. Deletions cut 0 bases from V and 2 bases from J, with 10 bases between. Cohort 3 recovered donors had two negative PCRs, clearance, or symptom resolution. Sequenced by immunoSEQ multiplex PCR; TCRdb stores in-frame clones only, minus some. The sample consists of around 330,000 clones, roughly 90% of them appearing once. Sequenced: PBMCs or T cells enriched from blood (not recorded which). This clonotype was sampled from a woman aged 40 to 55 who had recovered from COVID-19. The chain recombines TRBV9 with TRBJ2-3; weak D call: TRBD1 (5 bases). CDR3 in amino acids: CASSVGGGTTDTQYF. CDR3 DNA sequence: TGTGCCAGCAGCGTAGGGGGCGGCACCACAGATACGCAGTATTTT.